The TCR beta chain described here comes from a study of CD8+ T cells in alopecia areata. Reverse transcribed after extraction, RNA yielded cDNA as the sequencing template. Profiling relied on immunoSEQ multiplex PCR, and the TCRdb table lists in-frame clones only, not all of them. This sample has some 96,000 clones, with more than 55% found just once. J lost 12 bases, V lost 4 bases, and 9 bases had no gene match. Germline V gene sequence: CDR1 MNHNY, CDR2 SVGAGI (reference sequence). This CDR3 spans 14 amino acids. As to this clone: Its antigen is unknown.

Study findings and constraints: An increase in clonality over normal scalp was evident in lesional scalp, especially alopecia totalis/universalis.

Treatment here: oral pan-JAK inhibitor, 5-10 mg twice daily. Patients with alopecia areata provided lesional scalp punch biopsies as well as peripheral blood. Sorted out of PBMCs were CD4+ T cells and CD8+ T cells. The V gene is TRBV6-6, the J gene TRBJ2-1; TRBD2 matches at 10 bases. This material consisted of CD8+ T cells sorted from blood, taken at week 4, from a patient treated with tofacitinib. This clonotype was sampled from a human donor with alopecia areata. As DNA, the CDR3 is TGTGCCAGCAGTTTAGCGGGAGGTCCCCTCGGGCAGTTCTTC. The encoded protein is CASSLAGGPLGQFF.